Presented here are 10 T cell receptor beta chains from one specimen sequenced in a study of blood T cells in healthy people across ages. Alongside a J-beta primer mix, a sample-barcoded 5' primer served in a second PCR lasting about 7 to 11 cycles. TCRdb recomputed calls from the 5' RACE reads with MiXCR, one row per CDR3 protein. The table includes 850,000 to 950,000 distinct CDR3 sequences, 25% to 30% detected once. Specimen: blood. Every receptor here comes from a woman over 75 in good health.

This clonotype was detected ten times or more. The V call is TRBV6-2 or TRBV6-3, the J call TRBJ2-4, with D tentatively TRBD1 (6 bases). V lost 2 bases and J lost 6, with 8 bases in between. The CDR3 sequence is 13 residues long. CDR1 is MNHEY, CDR2 SVGEGT, per germline. CDR3 coding DNA: TGTGCCAGCAGTTACCTGGGGGCAAACATTCAGTACTTC. Its translation: CASSYLGANIQYF.

A remark on this clonotype: This may arise from a read error, as a much more abundant clone is one base away. The genes are TRBV7-9 and TRBJ2-7, with 8 positions matching TRBD1. CDR1 is SEHNR, CDR2 FQNEAQ, per germline (reference sequence). V lost 11 bases and J lost 7; bases outside the gene matches: 13. The CDR3 spans 13 residues. CDR3 sequence: CAANRGDYNEQYF. DNA for the CDR3: TGTGCCGCCAACAGGGGGGATTACAATGAGCAGTACTTC.

As to this clonotype: A read error may produce the germline difference seen at one junction end. V is TRBV28 and J is TRBJ2-7; D unresolved. This CDR3 has 12 amino acids. The germline V gene has CDR1 MDHEN and CDR2 SYDVKM. The CDR3 sequence: CASSFISYEQDF. The CDR3 bases are TGTGCCAGCAGTTTTATATCGTACGAGCAGGACTTC.

This clonotype has a count of ten or more. This chain connects TRBV12-3 or TRBV12-4 to TRBJ2-7; 7 positions match TRBD2. The CDR3 is 15 residues long. V shed 1 base, J shed 3 bases, and the junction held 6 bases outside the gene matches. The CDR3 loop reads CASSLGTGGYYEQYF. The CDR3 DNA sequence: TGTGCCAGCAGTTTAGGGACCGGGGGGTACTACGAGCAGTACTTC.

This clonotype was observed at least ten times. The chain has TRBV4-3 and TRBJ2-7; 7 positions agree with TRBD1. Trimming at V came to 4 bases and at J to 6 bases, leaving 18 bases not matched to a gene. Germline loops: CDR1 LGHNA, CDR2 YSLEER. CDR3 length equals 17 residues. The CDR3 loop reads CASSRQIRGTGALEQYF. CDR3 coding DNA: TGCGCCAGCAGCCGCCAGATTAGGGGAACAGGGGCCCTCGAGCAGTACTTC.

The chain couples TRBV11-2 to TRBJ2-7; D unclear. CDR1 SGHAT and CDR2 FQNNGV come from the germline V gene. The length of the CDR3 is 14 residues. V shed 3 bases and J shed 0 bases, with 9 bases lying between them. CDR3 residues: CASSFGVGSYEQYF. CDR3 sequence (DNA): TGTGCCAGCAGCTTTGGGGTCGGCTCCTACGAGCAGTACTTC.

Of note for this clonotype: A much larger clone sits a single nucleotide away, making a read error possible. This sequence joins TRBV20-1 and TRBJ1-6; possibly TRBD1 for D (5 bases). The CDR3 sequence is 13 residues long. Germline CDR1 is DFQATT and CDR2 is SNEGSKA (reference sequence). CDR3 DNA: TGCAGTACTAGGCAGCAGGGCAATTCACCCCTCCACTTT. As protein: CSTRQQGNSPLHF.

Ten or more counts support this clonotype. This chain links TRBV18 with TRBJ2-5; D gene unclear. Germline CDR1 reads KGHSH; CDR2 reads LQKENI. The length of the CDR3 is 16 residues. V was shortened by 1 base and J by 1 base, with 13 bases between the two germline ends. DNA of the CDR3: TGTGCCAGCTCACCACGGGTCCAAGCCATCCAAGAGACCCAGTACTTC. Its translation: CASSPRVQAIQETQYF.

CDR3 sequence (DNA): TGTGCCACCAGCAGAGATCCGGTTCCCGGGGAGCTGTTTTTT. Protein: CATSRDPVPGELFF. The chain has TRBV15 and TRBJ2-2, with D uncertain. This CDR3 contains 14 residues. The V gene's germline CDR1 is LNHNV and CDR2 YYDKDF (reference sequence). V was cut by 0 bases and J by 6 bases, with 8 bases left in between.

The table lists this clonotype with many counts. The chain uses TRBV12-3 or TRBV12-4 and TRBJ2-3, with 8 nucleotides matching TRBD2. V shed 6 bases, J shed 2 bases, and the junction held 10 bases outside the gene matches. The CDR3 loop spans 16 amino acids. The DNA of the CDR3 is TGTGCCAGCAGCCCTACTGGCGGGGGGATCACAGATACGCAGTATTTT. Translation: CASSPTGGGITDTQYF.